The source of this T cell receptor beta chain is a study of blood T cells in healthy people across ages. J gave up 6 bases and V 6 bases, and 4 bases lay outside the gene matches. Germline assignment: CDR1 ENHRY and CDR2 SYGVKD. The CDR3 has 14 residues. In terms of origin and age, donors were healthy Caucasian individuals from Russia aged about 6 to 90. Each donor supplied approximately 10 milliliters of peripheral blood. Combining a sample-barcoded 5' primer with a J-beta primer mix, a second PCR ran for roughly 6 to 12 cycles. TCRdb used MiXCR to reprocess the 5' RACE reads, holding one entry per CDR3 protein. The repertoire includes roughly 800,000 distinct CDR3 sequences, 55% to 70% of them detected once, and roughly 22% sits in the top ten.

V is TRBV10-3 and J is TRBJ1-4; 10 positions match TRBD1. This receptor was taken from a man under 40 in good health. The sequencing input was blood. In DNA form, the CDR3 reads TGTGCCATCAGGCCCGGACAGGGGGATGAAAAACTGTTTTTT. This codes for CAIRPGQGDEKLFF.